Below are 9 T cell receptor beta chains sequenced from a single sample in a study of T-cell memory formation after mild COVID-19. TCRdb itself ran the 5' RACE reads through MiXCR, one entry per CDR3 protein. The sample yields 400,000 or so distinct CDR3 sequences, roughly 21% seen once. Material: PBMCs or a T cell subset sorted from them (not recorded which). These receptors were obtained from an adult woman who had mild COVID-19 (a few samples of this study predate the infection). Cell type and time point are not known.

This clonotype has only a few counts. The chain employs TRBV9 and TRBJ1-1, with D tentatively TRBD1 (6 bases). The CDR3 contains 15 residues. CDR1 SGDLS and CDR2 YYNGEE come from the germline V gene. Trimming took off 0 bases at V and 6 bases at J, with 15 bases between the two ends. CDR3 amino acids: CASSVEGGSFAEAFF. CDR3 DNA: TGTGCCAGCAGCGTAGAGGGGGGGTCGTTCGCTGAAGCTTTCTTT.

The chain couples TRBV4-3 to TRBJ2-3, with D unclear. The CDR3 spans 16 residues. The V and J ends lost 0 bases and 6 bases respectively, with 16 bases between them. Germline V gene lookup returns CDR1 LGHNA and CDR2 YSLEER. CDR3 in amino acids: CASSQDETPPGDTQYF. The CDR3 DNA is TGCGCCAGCAGCCAAGATGAGACACCCCCCGGTGATACGCAGTATTTT.

J is TRBJ1-5 and V is TRBV4-1, with 9 bases matching TRBD1. This CDR3 comprises 18 residues. Germline CDR1 and CDR2: MGHRA and YSYEKL. V lost 5 bases to trimming and J lost 0 bases; unmatched junction nucleotides: 11. The CDR3 sequence is CASSSLPGQGYSNQPQHF. Written as DNA, the CDR3 is TGCGCCAGCAGCTCCCTCCCGGGACAGGGCTATAGCAATCAGCCCCAGCATTTT.

The table lists this clonotype with a few counts. The J gene is TRBJ2-7, the V gene TRBV19, with a tentative D call TRBD1 (5 bases). The CDR3 spans 14 residues. Germline CDR1 LNHDA, CDR2 SQIVND (reference sequence). V was cut by 5 bases and J by 2 bases, with 13 bases left in between. The CDR3 sequence is CASSEGVFPYEQYF. The CDR3 DNA follows: TGTGCCAGTAGTGAAGGGGTTTTCCCCTACGAGCAGTACTTC.

This rearrangement joins TRBV14 to TRBJ2-5; D possibly corresponds to TRBD1 (6 bases). This CDR3 comprises 15 residues. Deletions cut 0 bases from V and 5 bases from J, with 13 bases between. The germline V gene encodes CDR1 SGHDN and CDR2 FVKESK. In DNA form, the CDR3 reads TGTGCCAGCAGCCAAGATATGGGGGCTTGGGAGACCCAGTACTTC. Translating gives CASSQDMGAWETQYF.

Only a few counts were recorded for this clonotype. The J gene is TRBJ1-1, the V gene TRBV5-6; D is ambiguous. The germline V and J ends were trimmed by 0 bases and 2 bases, with 8 bases remaining between them. There are 14 residues in the CDR3. Germline assignment: CDR1 SGHDT and CDR2 YYEEEE. CDR3 in amino acids: CASSLAGSNTEAFF. CDR3 in DNA: TGTGCCAGCAGCTTGGCTGGGAGTAACACTGAAGCTTTCTTT.

This clonotype has just one count. V and J are TRBV12-3 or TRBV12-4 and TRBJ2-1; tentative D call: TRBD2 (6 bases). This CDR3 is built from 14 residues. V was cut by 2 bases and J by 10 bases, with 15 bases left in between. The CDR3: CASSLPGGAGEQFF. CDR3 nucleotides: TGTGCCAGCAGTTTACCTGGAGGGGCGGGAGAGCAGTTCTTC.

This clonotype came up many times. The gene calls are TRBV7-3 and TRBJ2-7; TRBD2 matches 15 bases. This CDR3 has 15 residues. After removal of 4 bases from V and 4 bases from J, the junction contained 2 bases not matched to a gene. Germline V gene data show CDR1 as SGHTA and CDR2 as FQGTGA. CDR3: CASSSGLAGGYEQYF. The CDR3 DNA reads as TGTGCCAGCAGCTCGGGACTAGCGGGAGGTTACGAGCAGTACTTC.

J is TRBJ1-5 and V is TRBV7-8, with D tentatively TRBD1 (6 bases). V lost 0 bases, J lost 2 bases, and 11 bases lay in between. The CDR3 length is 16 residues. Germline V CDR1 and CDR2: SGHVS, FQNEAQ. CDR3 region: CASSLAGTRGNQPQHF. The CDR3 DNA sequence: TGTGCCAGCAGCTTAGCCGGGACACGAGGCAATCAGCCCCAGCATTTT.